The 7 T cell receptor beta chains listed next were all sequenced from one sample in a study of blood T cell repertoires in COVID-19. Some clones are missing from TCRdb's copy, which holds only in-frame ones; the method was immunoSEQ multiplex PCR. The table includes about 240,000 clones, around 86% detected once. Sequenced: peripheral blood. The receptors were sampled from a man older than 75 with acute or convalescent COVID-19.

The chain has TRBV2 and TRBJ2-3, with 7 bases identical to TRBD2. This CDR3 contains 15 residues. The germline V gene encodes CDR1 SNHLY and CDR2 FYNNEI. V shed 4 bases and J 2 bases; nucleotides not matched to a gene: 6. For the CDR3, the DNA is TGTGCCAGCAGTGCCCCCGGGGGGACCACAGATACGCAGTATTTT. This encodes CASSAPGGTTDTQYF.

This chain joins TRBV7-9 and TRBJ1-5; 8 bases line up with TRBD1. Germline CDR1 is SEHNR and CDR2 is FQNEAQ (reference sequence). The CDR3 covers 16 residues. With V trimmed by 3 bases and J by 4 bases, 8 bases remained unmatched. The CDR3 is CASSFGDRGRNQPQHF. The CDR3 bases are TGTGCCAGCAGCTTTGGAGACAGGGGCAGGAATCAGCCCCAGCATTTT.

This chain uses TRBV12-3 or TRBV12-4 with TRBJ2-7; D may be TRBD2 (5 bases). Trimming took off 5 bases at V and 7 bases at J, with 15 bases between the two ends. This CDR3 has 13 amino acids. The CDR3 loop is CASSSGNGAEQYF. For the CDR3, the DNA is TGTGCCAGCAGTAGCGGAAATGGTGCTGAGCAGTACTTC.

This clone appeared a single time. The rearrangement links TRBV28 to TRBJ2-7; 7 bases are shared with TRBD1. This CDR3 comprises 14 residues. Germline V gene sequence: CDR1 MDHEN, CDR2 SYDVKM. V lost 7 bases and J lost 4; bases outside the gene matches: 10. CDR3 region: CASTPGQRTYEQYF. CDR3 nucleotides: TGTGCCAGCACCCCGGGACAGAGAACATACGAGCAGTACTTC.

The chain links TRBV7-2 to TRBJ1-2; TRBD1 agrees at 10 bases. The CDR3 totals 15 residues. CDR1 and CDR2 from the germline V gene are SGHTA and FQGNSA. The junction had 7 bases not matched to a gene; V was cut back by 5 bases and J by 4 bases. The CDR3 loop is CASSPGTGEVYGYTF. CDR3 in DNA: TGTGCCAGCAGCCCTGGGACAGGGGAGGTCTATGGCTACACCTTC.

The chain is built from TRBV6-5 and TRBJ1-3; D not resolved. Germline V CDR1 and CDR2: MNHEY, SVGAGI. CDR3 length: 13 residues. The V end was cut by 5 bases, the J end by 4 bases, with 9 bases between. CDR3 nucleotide sequence: TGTGCCAGCAGTACCGACGGGGGAAACACCATATATTTT. This encodes CASSTDGGNTIYF.

This chain connects TRBV27 to TRBJ1-5; 7 bases fit TRBD1. In germline, CDR1 is MNHEY, CDR2 SMNVEV (reference sequence). J was trimmed by 3 bases and V by 6 bases; bases with no gene match: 11. CDR3 length: 16 amino acids. CDR3 amino acids: CASSPRQGGNNQPQHF. The CDR3 DNA reads as TGTGCCAGCAGCCCCCGGCAGGGGGGAAACAATCAGCCCCAGCATTTT.